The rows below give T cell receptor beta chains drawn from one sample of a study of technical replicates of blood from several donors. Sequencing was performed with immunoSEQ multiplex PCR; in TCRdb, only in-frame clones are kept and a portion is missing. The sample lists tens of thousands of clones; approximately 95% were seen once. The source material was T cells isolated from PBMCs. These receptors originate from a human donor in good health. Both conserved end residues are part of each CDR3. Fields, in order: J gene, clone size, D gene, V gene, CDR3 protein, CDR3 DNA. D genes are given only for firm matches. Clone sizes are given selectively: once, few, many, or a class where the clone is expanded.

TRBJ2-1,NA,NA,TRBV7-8,CASSLEGLAAYYNEQFF,TGTGCCAGCAGCTTAGAGGGGTTGGCGGCATATTACAATGAGCAGTTCTTC
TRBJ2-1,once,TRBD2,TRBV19,CASTGLASGSFNEQFF,TGTGCCAGTACCGGCCTGGCTAGCGGGAGTTTCAATGAGCAGTTCTTC
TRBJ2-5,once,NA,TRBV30,CAWSPPGEETQYF,TGTGCCTGGAGTCCCCCCGGAGAAGAGACCCAGTACTTC
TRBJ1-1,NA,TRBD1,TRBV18,CASSPRGRQNTEAFF,TGTGCCAGCTCACCCAGGGGGCGGCAGAACACTGAAGCTTTCTTT
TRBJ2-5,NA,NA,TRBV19,CASSITQGMRETQYF,TGTGCCAGTAGTATTACGCAGGGAATGAGGGAGACCCAGTACTTC
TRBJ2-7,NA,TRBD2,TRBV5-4,CASSISGDSYEQYF,TGTGCCAGCAGCATAAGCGGGGACTCCTACGAGCAGTACTTC
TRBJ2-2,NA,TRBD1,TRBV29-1,CSVGTGRGTGELFF,TGCAGCGTCGGGACAGGCCGAGGGACCGGGGAGCTGTTTTTT
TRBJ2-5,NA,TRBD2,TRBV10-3,CAISGATSGQETQYF,TGTGCCATCAGTGGGGCTACTAGCGGGCAAGAGACCCAGTACTTC
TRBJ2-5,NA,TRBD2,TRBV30,CAWRKKREGLGETQYF,TGTGCCTGGAGGAAAAAGCGGGAGGGCCTAGGGGAGACCCAGTACTTC
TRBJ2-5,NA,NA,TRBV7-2,CASSPRAAAIQETQYF,TGTGCCAGCAGCCCCCGGGCAGCGGCTATTCAAGAGACCCAGTACTTC
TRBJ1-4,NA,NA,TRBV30,CAWKQGRDNEKLFF,TGTGCCTGGAAACAGGGAAGGGATAATGAAAAACTGTTTTTT
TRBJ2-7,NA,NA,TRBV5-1,CASSWTEAGLGSYEQYF,TGCGCCAGCAGCTGGACAGAAGCGGGACTCGGATCCTACGAGCAGTACTTC
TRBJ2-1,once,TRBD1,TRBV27,CASSFDRGNEQFF,TGTGCCAGCAGTTTCGACAGGGGGAACGAGCAGTTCTTC
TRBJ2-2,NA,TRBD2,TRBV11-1,CASSFGLAEGYTGELFF,TGTGCCAGCAGCTTCGGACTAGCGGAGGGTTACACCGGGGAGCTGTTTTTT
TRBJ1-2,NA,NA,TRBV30,CAWSESVLQF,TGTGCCTGGAGTGAATCTGTGCTCCAGTTC
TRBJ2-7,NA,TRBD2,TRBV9,CASSVAGTSHYEQYF,TGTGCCAGCAGCGTAGCAGGGACTAGCCACTACGAGCAGTACTTC
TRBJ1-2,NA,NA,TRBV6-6,CASSYSSRDGYTF,TGTGCCAGCAGTTACTCTAGCAGGGATGGCTACACCTTC
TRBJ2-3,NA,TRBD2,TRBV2,CASSGLASTDTQYF,TGTGCCAGCAGTGGACTAGCTTCTACAGATACGCAGTATTTT
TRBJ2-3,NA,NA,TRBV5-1,CASSFWRDPSTDTQYF,TGCGCCAGCAGCTTTTGGCGGGATCCGAGCACAGATACGCAGTATTTT
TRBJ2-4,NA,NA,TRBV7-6,CASSLVPPAKNIQYF,TGTGCCAGCAGCTTAGTTCCTCCAGCCAAAAACATTCAGTACTTC
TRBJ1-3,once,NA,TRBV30,CAWSVRNSGGYGNTIYF,TGTGCCTGGAGTGTACGTAATTCGGGCGGGTATGGAAACACCATATATTTT
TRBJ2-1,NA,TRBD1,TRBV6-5,CASSLHRTGHNEQFF,TGTGCCAGCAGTTTACATAGGACAGGGCATAATGAGCAGTTCTTC
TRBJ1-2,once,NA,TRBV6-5,CASSYGAEAGYTF,TGTGCCAGCAGTTACGGGGCAGAGGCTGGCTACACCTTC
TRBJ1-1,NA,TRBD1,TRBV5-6,CASMTRQGRGEAFF,TGTGCCAGCATGACCAGACAGGGGCGGGGTGAAGCTTTCTTT
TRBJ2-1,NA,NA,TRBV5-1,CASGRYNEQFF,TGCGCCAGCGGGAGGTACAATGAGCAGTTCTTC
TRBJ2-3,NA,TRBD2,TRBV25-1,CASRGLSTDTQYF,TGTGCCAGCCGGGGACTATCCACAGATACGCAGTATTTT
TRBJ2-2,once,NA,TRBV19,CASSFGNPTGELFF,TGTGCCAGTAGTTTTGGCAATCCCACCGGGGAGCTGTTTTTT
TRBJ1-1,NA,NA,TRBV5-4,CASPHLGGFPSAFF,TGTGCCAGCCCACATCTTGGGGGCTTCCCGTCCGCTTTCTTT
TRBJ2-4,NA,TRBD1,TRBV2,CASRRQGGSAKNIQYF,TGTGCCAGCAGAAGACAGGGCGGCTCGGCCAAAAACATTCAGTACTTC
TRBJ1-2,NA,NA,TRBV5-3,CARSLGVELVCYGYTF,TGTGCCAGAAGCTTGGGGGTGGAGTTGGTTTGCTATGGCTACACCTTC
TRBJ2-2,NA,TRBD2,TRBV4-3,CASSQDLTSGAGELFF,TGCGCCAGCAGCCAAGATCTGACTAGCGGGGCCGGGGAGCTGTTTTTT
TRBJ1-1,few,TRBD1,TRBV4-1,CASSQPGQGATEAFF,TGCGCCAGCAGCCAGCCGGGACAGGGGGCAACTGAAGCTTTCTTT
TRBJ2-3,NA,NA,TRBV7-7,CASPPVGRSFTDTQYF,TGTGCTAGCCCGCCCGTGGGGCGCTCTTTTACAGATACGCAGTATTTT
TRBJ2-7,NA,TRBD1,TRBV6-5,CASSNRQGSYEQYF,TGTGCCAGCAGTAACAGACAGGGATCCTACGAGCAGTACTTC
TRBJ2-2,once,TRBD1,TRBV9,CASSGGPWDSNTGELFF,TGTGCCAGCAGCGGGGGTCCCTGGGACAGTAACACCGGGGAGCTGTTTTTT
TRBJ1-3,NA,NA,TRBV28,CASSLLVSDSGNTIYF,TGTGCCAGCAGTTTACTTGTTTCAGACTCTGGAAACACCATATATTTT
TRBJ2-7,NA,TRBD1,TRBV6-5,CASSKQGAPYEQYF,TGTGCCAGCAGTAAACAGGGGGCGCCCTACGAGCAGTACTTC
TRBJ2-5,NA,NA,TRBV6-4,CASSDRPGETQYF,TGTGCCAGCAGTGACCGTCCAGGGGAGACCCAGTACTTC
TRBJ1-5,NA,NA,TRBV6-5,CASSYQAGGQPQHF,TGTGCCAGCAGTTACCAGGCGGGTGGGCAGCCCCAGCATTTT
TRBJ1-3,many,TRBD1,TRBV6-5,CASSRQGSHTIYF,TGTGCCAGCAGTCGACAGGGTTCACACACCATATATTTT
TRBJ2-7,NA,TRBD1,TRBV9,CASSVAGGISEQYF,TGTGCCAGCAGCGTTGCAGGGGGCATCTCCGAGCAGTACTTC